Listed below are T cell receptor beta chains from one sample, sequenced in a study of T cell clones after liver transplantation. TCRdb keeps only in-frame clones here, not all; method: immunoSEQ multiplex PCR. The table shows roughly 40,000 clones, with more than 70% occurring only once. Sequenced material: CD4+ T cells from blood, taken 24 months after liver transplant. The receptors were gathered from a human patient who received a liver transplant. Some T cells may have come from the graft donor. CDR3s include the opening cysteine and the closing phenylalanine or tryptophan. A D gene is named only where the DNA matches it firmly. The size field is filled for only some rows; it gives once, few, many or a size class.

abundance	v_gene	j_gene	d_gene	CDR3aa	CDR3nt
few	TRBV6-1	TRBJ2-7	-	CASSVGRLIDEQYF	TGTGCCAGCAGTGTCGGACGCCTGATCGACGAGCAGTACTTC
-	TRBV7-9	TRBJ2-5	TRBD1	CASSRTGVETQYF	TGTGCCAGCAGCCGAACAGGGGTCGAGACCCAGTACTTC
-	TRBV4-3	TRBJ1-2	-	CASSQDPHPVRDPEDGYTF	TGCGCCAGCAGCCAAGATCCCCACCCCGTCCGGGACCCTGAGGATGGCTACACCTTC
-	TRBV6-6	TRBJ1-1	TRBD1	CASSPPGQGTEAFF	TGTGCCAGCAGTCCACCGGGACAGGGGACAGAAGCTTTCTTT
-	TRBV7-9	TRBJ1-2	TRBD1	CASRPGTGNGYTF	TGTGCCAGCAGGCCCGGGACAGGGAACGGCTACACCTTC
-	TRBV19	TRBJ2-7	TRBD1	CASSPDRDRYEQYF	TGTGCCAGTAGTCCAGACAGGGATAGATACGAGCAGTACTTC
-	TRBV5-1	TRBJ2-2	-	CASTLDRSTGELFF	TGCGCCAGCACCTTGGACAGATCCACCGGGGAGCTGTTTTTT
-	TRBV5-1	TRBJ1-4	-	CASSLHGEKLFF	TGCGCCAGCAGCTTGCACGGCGAAAAACTGTTTTTT
few	TRBV19	TRBJ1-1	-	CASSIGRQVNTEAFF	TGTGCCAGTAGTATAGGGAGACAGGTGAACACTGAAGCTTTCTTT
-	TRBV7-9	TRBJ1-5	-	CASSSGGGGSNQPQHF	TGTGCCAGCAGCTCGGGCGGGGGGGGTAGCAATCAGCCCCAGCATTTT
-	TRBV28	TRBJ2-7	-	CASSLPTGREQYF	TGTGCCAGCAGCCTCCCGACAGGTAGAGAGCAGTACTTC
-	TRBV27	TRBJ1-6	-	CASSLTYNSPLHF	TGTGCCAGCAGTTTAACCTATAATTCACCCCTCCACTTT
-	TRBV29-1	TRBJ2-3	-	CSVKGGADTQYF	TGCAGCGTGAAGGGGGGCGCGGATACGCAGTATTTT
few	TRBV25-1	TRBJ2-6	-	CASSAGSAVGGANVLTF	TGTGCCAGCAGTGCAGGGTCGGCGGTTGGTGGGGCCAACGTCCTGACTTTC
few	TRBV28	TRBJ2-7	TRBD1	CASSFTGEVYEQYF	TGTGCCAGCAGTTTTACAGGGGAAGTCTACGAGCAGTACTTC
-	TRBV6-5	TRBJ2-7	-	CASSYNGEQYF	TGTGCCAGCAGTTACAATGGCGAGCAGTACTTC
-	TRBV11-2	TRBJ1-2	-	CASSLETFGSLNYGYTF	TGTGCCAGCAGCTTAGAGACATTCGGTTCCCTGAACTATGGCTACACCTTC
-	TRBV27	TRBJ2-1	-	CASSRRILNDNEQFF	TGTGCCAGCAGCCGACGGATCCTAAACGACAATGAGCAGTTCTTC
-	TRBV20-1	TRBJ2-5	-	CSATLQETQYF	TGCAGTGCAACACTGCAAGAGACCCAGTACTTC
-	TRBV2	TRBJ1-2	TRBD1	CASSGQGIGGYTF	TGTGCCAGTTCGGGACAGGGGATAGGTGGCTACACCTTC
-	TRBV28	TRBJ2-1	-	CASRLSGSPMYNEQFF	TGTGCCAGCAGACTCAGCGGTAGCCCCATGTACAATGAGCAGTTCTTC
-	TRBV6-6	TRBJ2-7	TRBD1	CASKGTEITYEQYF	TGTGCCAGCAAAGGGACAGAAATAACCTACGAGCAGTACTTC